This T cell receptor (beta chain) was retrieved from a study of response to subunit inactivated influenza vaccine. Whole-study findings and limits: Every seasonal influenza vaccination brings in few new T cells, the authors suggested.

About this clonotype: The antigen is unknown.

V gave up 6 bases and J gave up 2 bases; unmatched junction bases: 7. This CDR3 has 14 amino acids. CDR1 MNHEY and CDR2 SVGEGT come from the germline V gene. TCRdb ran MiXCR on the RT-PCR reads and lists one entry per CDR3 protein. The sample yields 650,000 to 700,000 distinct CDR3 sequences, 15% to 19% seen once. The J gene is TRBJ2-7, the V gene TRBV6-2 or TRBV6-3; 7 nucleotides match TRBD1. The sequences come from PBMCs from blood, collected 11 to 12 days after vaccination. The TCR sequence derives from a man aged 50 or older who received an inactivated influenza vaccine. The CDR3 loop reads CASRQGQITYEQYF. DNA for the CDR3: TGTGCCAGCAGGCAGGGACAGATAACCTACGAGCAGTACTTC.